These T cell receptor beta chains were read from a single sample in a study of cytomegalovirus exposure and HLA in healthy donors. Libraries were prepared by immunoSEQ multiplex PCR; TCRdb keeps only in-frame clonotypes and omits some of them. The sample records some 140,000 clones, nearly 80% being singletons. The sample was PBMCs. These receptors all come from a male donor in good health and CMV-seronegative. The CDR3 runs from the conserved cysteine through the conserved F or W. The D gene is left open where the match is weak. Clone sizes are given selectively: once, few, many, or a class where the clone is expanded.

length	V	D	size	J	CDR3	DNA
15	TRBV27	NA	few	TRBJ1-1	CASSQTTGIVTEAFF	TGTGCCAGCAGCCAAACAACAGGGATCGTCACTGAAGCTTTCTTT
14	TRBV7-2	TRBD1	NA	TRBJ1-3	CASSPGQSGNTIYF	TGTGCCAGCAGCCCGGGACAGTCTGGAAACACCATATATTTT
13	TRBV29-1	TRBD1	NA	TRBJ2-1	CSVEAQGGPEQFF	TGCAGCGTTGAAGCACAGGGGGGCCCGGAGCAGTTCTTC
15	TRBV9	NA	NA	TRBJ1-5	CASSVGGDSNQPQHF	TGTGCCAGCAGCGTAGGGGGGGATAGCAATCAGCCCCAGCATTTT
14	TRBV6-5	TRBD2	NA	TRBJ2-4	CASSYSRGENIQYF	TGTGCCAGCAGTTACTCGCGGGGGGAAAACATTCAGTACTTC
10	TRBV6-5	NA	NA	TRBJ1-2	CATLTDGYTF	TGTGCCACCCTGACTGATGGCTACACCTTC
14	TRBV27	TRBD2	NA	TRBJ2-5	CASTPAGEQETQYF	TGTGCCAGCACGCCAGCGGGGGAACAAGAGACCCAGTACTTC
15	TRBV5-6	NA	NA	TRBJ2-2	CASSLVAGHTGELFF	TGTGCCAGCAGCTTGGTTGCAGGGCACACCGGGGAGCTGTTTTTT
16	TRBV19	NA	NA	TRBJ1-1	CASSMVPGLSLAEAFF	TGTGCCAGTAGTATGGTTCCGGGTCTGTCGCTCGCTGAAGCTTTCTTT
16	TRBV13	TRBD1	NA	TRBJ1-2	CASSTLTGGDLFGYTF	TGTGCCAGCAGCACCTTGACAGGGGGGGACCTTTTTGGCTACACCTTC
14	TRBV5-6	TRBD1	NA	TRBJ2-1	CASSLRGTGGKWFF	TGTGCCAGCAGCTTGAGGGGGACAGGGGGCAAATGGTTCTTC
15	TRBV16	NA	few	TRBJ1-3	CASSQSGESGNTIYF	TGTGCCAGCAGCCAATCAGGAGAATCTGGAAACACCATATATTTT
13	TRBV19	NA	few	TRBJ1-2	CASSITREDGYTF	TGTGCCAGTAGTATAACCCGGGAAGATGGCTACACCTTC
14	TRBV18	TRBD2	NA	TRBJ2-5	CASSQAGGVETQYF	TGTGCCAGCTCACAGGCGGGGGGCGTGGAGACCCAGTACTTC
14	TRBV19	NA	NA	TRBJ1-3	CASTIQRAGNTIYF	TGTGCCAGTACCATACAGAGAGCTGGAAACACCATATATTTT
12	TRBV6-6	NA	NA	TRBJ2-1	CASLGRGNEQFF	TGTGCCAGCTTGGGGCGGGGCAATGAGCAGTTCTTC
14	TRBV5-6	NA	few	TRBJ1-4	CASSFGRVGEKLFF	TGTGCCAGCAGCTTCGGCAGGGTCGGAGAAAAACTGTTTTTT
17	TRBV4-1	NA	NA	TRBJ1-5	CASSQQADEWGNQPQHF	TGCGCCAGCAGCCAACAAGCGGACGAGTGGGGCAATCAGCCCCAGCATTTT
16	TRBV9	TRBD2	NA	TRBJ2-7	CASSVGASGGFYEQYF	TGTGCCAGCAGCGTAGGAGCTAGCGGGGGGTTCTACGAGCAGTACTTC
18	TRBV2	NA	NA	TRBJ2-6	CATHRSRETGSGANVLTF	TGTGCGACCCACCGCTCCCGGGAGACGGGTTCGGGGGCCAACGTCCTGACTTTC
13	TRBV11-1	NA	NA	TRBJ1-1	CASSLILNTEAFF	TGTGCCAGCAGCTTAATATTGAACACTGAAGCTTTCTTT
14	TRBV7-2	NA	NA	TRBJ1-2	CASSRRQAGHGYTF	TGTGCCAGCAGCCGCAGACAGGCCGGTCATGGCTACACCTTC
16	TRBV19	NA	once	TRBJ2-5	CASSPGRGPYQETQYF	TGTGCCAGTAGTCCCGGGCGGGGGCCGTACCAAGAGACCCAGTACTTC
13	TRBV30	NA	once	TRBJ2-5	CAWIPGAGETQYF	TGTGCCTGGATCCCAGGGGCCGGAGAGACCCAGTACTTC
16	TRBV2	NA	NA	TRBJ2-5	CASSEAHGGLQETQYF	TGTGCCAGCAGTGAGGCCCATGGGGGCCTACAAGAGACCCAGTACTTC
14	TRBV5-6	TRBD1	once	TRBJ1-4	CASSSGTDNEKLFF	TGTGCCAGCAGCTCCGGGACAGATAATGAAAAACTGTTTTTT
13	TRBV5-8	TRBD1	NA	TRBJ2-3	CASGPTGADTQYF	TGTGCCAGCGGACCTACAGGGGCAGATACGCAGTATTTT
12	TRBV10-3	NA	NA	TRBJ2-5	CAISTTGETQYF	TGTGCCATCAGTACTACAGGGGAGACCCAGTACTTC
13	TRBV30	NA	NA	TRBJ1-2	CAWSVGEDYGYTF	TGTGCCTGGAGTGTTGGGGAGGACTATGGCTACACCTTC
14	TRBV6-5	NA	few	TRBJ2-1	CASSYSVWENEQFF	TGTGCCAGCAGTTACTCGGTTTGGGAGAATGAGCAGTTCTTC
13	TRBV6-5	NA	NA	TRBJ2-7	CASSSPRSYEQYF	TGTGCCAGCAGTTCCCCTCGGTCCTACGAGCAGTACTTC
16	TRBV10-3	NA	NA	TRBJ1-3	CAISEHDRGSGNTIYF	TGTGCCATCAGTGAGCACGACCGGGGTTCTGGAAACACCATATATTTT
13	TRBV7-8	NA	once	TRBJ1-6	CASSRRGNSPLHF	TGTGCCAGCAGCCGCCGGGGGAATTCACCCCTCCACTTT
12	TRBV2	NA	NA	TRBJ1-4	CASMTGSEKLFF	TGTGCCAGCATGACTGGCTCGGAGAAACTGTTTTTT
16	TRBV6-5	TRBD1	NA	TRBJ1-2	CASSYLRTGGGYGYTF	TGTGCCAGCAGTTACCTCCGGACAGGGGGCGGCTATGGCTACACCTTC
13	TRBV5-1	NA	NA	TRBJ2-5	CASSLLYQETQYF	TGCGCCAGCAGCTTGCTGTACCAAGAGACCCAGTACTTC
14	TRBV25-1	TRBD2	NA	TRBJ2-1	CASSKAGENNEQFF	TGTGCCAGCAGTAAAGCGGGGGAGAACAATGAGCAGTTCTTC
19	TRBV2	TRBD2	NA	TRBJ2-3	CASSEARLAGRISTDTQYF	TGTGCCAGCAGTGAAGCGAGACTAGCGGGGCGCATTAGCACAGATACGCAGTATTTT
16	TRBV19	NA	NA	TRBJ2-5	CASTFQASGDQETQYF	TGTGCCAGTACCTTCCAGGCCTCGGGGGACCAAGAGACCCAGTACTTC
13	TRBV5-4	NA	NA	TRBJ1-2	CASSGTGNYGYTF	TGTGCCAGCAGCGGTACAGGGAACTATGGCTACACCTTC
12	TRBV30	NA	NA	TRBJ1-2	CAWSRAGVGYTF	TGTGCCTGGAGTCGGGCAGGGGTTGGCTACACCTTC
12	TRBV6-5	NA	NA	TRBJ1-2	CASSQGNYGYTF	TGTGCCAGCAGTCAGGGTAACTATGGCTACACCTTC
15	TRBV18	TRBD1	NA	TRBJ1-1	CASSPQDRGYTEAFF	TGTGCCAGCTCACCTCAGGACAGGGGTTACACTGAAGCTTTCTTT
16	TRBV18	TRBD1	few	TRBJ2-1	CASSPQGAAISNEQFF	TGTGCCAGCTCACCCCAGGGGGCGGCGATAAGCAATGAGCAGTTCTTC
16	TRBV5-4	NA	NA	TRBJ2-2	CASSLVGHSNTGELFF	TGTGCCAGCAGCTTGGTTGGGCATTCCAACACCGGGGAGCTGTTTTTT
14	TRBV11-2	NA	NA	TRBJ1-1	CASSMGLMNTEAFF	TGTGCCAGCAGCATGGGACTGATGAACACTGAAGCTTTCTTT
16	TRBV7-9	NA	once	TRBJ1-2	CSSSPLVSGFGYGYTF	TGTTCCAGCAGCCCTTTGGTTTCGGGATTCGGCTATGGCTACACCTTC
17	TRBV18	TRBD1	NA	TRBJ1-1	CASSLSGQGPLDTEAFF	TGTGCCAGCTCACTGAGCGGACAGGGTCCTCTAGACACTGAAGCTTTCTTT
14	TRBV7-2	NA	NA	TRBJ2-7	CASSLGGPPNEQYF	TGTGCCAGCAGCTTAGGAGGGCCCCCGAACGAGCAGTACTTC
15	TRBV5-1	NA	once	TRBJ1-3	CASSLSRVSGNTIYF	TGCGCCAGCAGCTTGTCACGCGTTTCTGGAAACACCATATATTTT
14	TRBV5-6	TRBD1	NA	TRBJ1-2	CASSRRTGNYGYTF	TGTGCCAGCAGCCGAAGGACAGGGAACTATGGCTACACCTTC
13	TRBV4-3	NA	NA	TRBJ1-2	CASSEQYLYGYTF	TGCGCCAGCAGCGAACAGTACCTCTATGGCTACACCTTC
13	TRBV27	TRBD2	NA	TRBJ2-7	CASSLSGGNEQYF	TGTGCCAGCAGTTTATCGGGAGGGAACGAGCAGTACTTC
13	TRBV6-1	TRBD1	NA	TRBJ1-2	CASSETGNVGYTF	TGTGCCAGCAGTGAGACAGGGAACGTTGGCTACACCTTC
13	TRBV2	NA	NA	TRBJ2-5	CASLEGGKETQYF	TGTGCCAGCCTAGAGGGCGGAAAAGAGACCCAGTACTTC
15	TRBV4-1	NA	few	TRBJ1-1	CASSQVQAPNTEAFF	TGCGCCAGCAGCCAAGTTCAGGCACCAAACACTGAAGCTTTCTTT
13	TRBV25-1	NA	NA	TRBJ1-4	CASSEVSDEKLFF	TGTGCCAGCAGTGAAGTCTCGGATGAAAAACTGTTTTTT
15	TRBV2	NA	NA	TRBJ2-3	CASSYTGSSTDTQYF	TGTGCCAGCAGTTATACGGGTTCTAGCACAGATACGCAGTATTTT
14	TRBV9	TRBD1	NA	TRBJ2-7	CASSETGTADEQYF	TGTGCCAGCAGCGAGACCGGGACAGCAGACGAGCAGTACTTC